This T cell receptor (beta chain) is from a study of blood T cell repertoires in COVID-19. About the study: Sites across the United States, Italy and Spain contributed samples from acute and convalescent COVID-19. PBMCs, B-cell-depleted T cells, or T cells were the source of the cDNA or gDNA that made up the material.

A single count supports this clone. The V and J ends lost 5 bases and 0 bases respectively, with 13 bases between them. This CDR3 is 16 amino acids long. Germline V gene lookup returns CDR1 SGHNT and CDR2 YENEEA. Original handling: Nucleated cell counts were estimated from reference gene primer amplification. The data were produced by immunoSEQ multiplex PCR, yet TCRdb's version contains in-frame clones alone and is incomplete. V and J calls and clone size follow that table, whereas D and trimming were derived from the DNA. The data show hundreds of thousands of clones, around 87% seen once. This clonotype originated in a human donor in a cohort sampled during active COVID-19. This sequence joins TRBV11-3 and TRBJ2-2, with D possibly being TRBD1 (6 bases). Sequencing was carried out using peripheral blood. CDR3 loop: CASSLRGTTNTGELFF. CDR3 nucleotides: TGTGCCAGCAGCCTCAGGGGCACTACGAACACCGGGGAGCTGTTTTTT.